The 7 T cell receptor beta chains given below trace back to one sample, sequenced in a study of blood T cell repertoires in COVID-19. Clones were sequenced by immunoSEQ multiplex PCR, and TCRdb holds only the in-frame ones, with some missing. The data hold 200,000 to 300,000 clones, with around 90% observed a single time. The specimen was peripheral blood. The receptors stem from a woman aged 55-75 years with COVID-19, enrolled during active disease.

J is TRBJ2-1 and V is TRBV6-5; tentatively, D is TRBD2 (5 bases). Germline CDR1 and CDR2: MNHEY and SVGAGI. The CDR3 loop spans 10 amino acids. V was clipped by 8 bases and J by 9 bases, with 8 bases between them. The DNA of the CDR3 is TGTGCCAGCGTTGAGGGTGAGCAGTTCTTC. This translates into CASVEGEQFF.

Points on this clone: Possible read error: a much larger clone is one base away. This chain links TRBV7-2 with TRBJ2-2; 13 positions match TRBD2. J was trimmed by 1 base and V by 1 base; bases with no gene match: 0. CDR3 size: 17 residues. Per germline, CDR1 SGHTA and CDR2 FQGNSA. The DNA of the CDR3 is TGTGCCAGCAGCTTAGGACTAGCGGGAGGGAACACCGGGGAGCTGTTTTTT. Its translation is CASSLGLAGGNTGELFF.

The rearrangement links TRBV11-2 to TRBJ1-5, with D possibly TRBD1 on 6 matching bases. V lost 5 bases to trimming and J lost 0 bases, with 14 bases between them. This CDR3 region has 16 residues. CDR1 and CDR2 from the germline V gene are SGHAT and FQNNGV. CDR3 region: CASSQTTGYSNQPQHF. The CDR3 DNA reads TGTGCCAGCAGCCAAACGACAGGCTATAGCAATCAGCCCCAGCATTTT.

The chain recombines TRBV27 with TRBJ1-1; no definite D call. Per germline, CDR1 MNHEY and CDR2 SMNVEV (reference sequence). CDR3 length: 13 amino acids. V gave up 3 bases and J gave up 1 base, with 6 bases separating them. The CDR3 protein is CASSFYENTEAFF. The CDR3 DNA reads as TGTGCCAGCAGTTTCTATGAGAACACTGAAGCTTTCTTT.

The V call is TRBV19, the J call TRBJ2-3; TRBD2 is a possible D gene (6 bases). Germline-derived CDR1 and CDR2 are LNHDA and SQIVND (reference sequence). V was clipped by 3 bases and J by 4 bases, with 14 bases between them. The CDR3 is made up of 15 amino acids. Here the CDR3 reads CASSIVTGSADTQYF. The CDR3 DNA sequence: TGTGCCAGTAGTATTGTAACCGGGAGCGCAGATACGCAGTATTTT.

The CDR3 protein is CASSYSRSQGSYTF. The DNA for the CDR3 is TGTGCCAGCAGTTACTCGAGATCCCAGGGGAGCTACACCTTC. This rearrangement joins TRBV6-5 to TRBJ1-2, with D perhaps TRBD1 (6 bases). Trimming cost V 0 bases and J 9 bases, with 14 bases left between them. This CDR3 has 14 residues. CDR1 MNHEY and CDR2 SVGAGI come from the germline V gene.

The chain joins TRBV3-1 (or the pseudogene TRBV3-2) to TRBJ2-3; weak D call: TRBD2 (6 bases). This CDR3 spans 16 amino acids. Trimming stripped 0 bases from V and 6 bases from J, with 16 bases between. Germline CDR1 and CDR2: LGHDT and YNNKEL (reference sequence). The CDR3 DNA is TGTGCCAGCAGCCAAGATAGTAGCGGCCTCCATGATACGCAGTATTTT. Its protein is CASSQDSSGLHDTQYF.